Sequencing of this T cell receptor (beta chain) was carried out in a study of identical twins. TCRdb reprocessed the 5' RACE reads via MiXCR and lists one record per CDR3 protein. The sample holds about 190,000 distinct CDR3 sequences, more than 15% seen once. The CDR3 is 12 residues long. V was pared by 2 bases and J by 10 bases, with 10 bases between. Germline V gives CDR1 SGHDT, CDR2 YYEEEE. The sample was also reused in another study, on T cells expressing NK-cell markers.

The chain has TRBV5-6 and TRBJ2-1; D uncertain. The specimen was CD8+ T cells sorted from blood. The TCR sequence derives from a woman between 18 and 29 years old in good health. The CDR3 DNA is TGTGCCAGCAGCTTCACGATACAGGAGCAGTTCTTC. Translating gives CASSFTIQEQFF.